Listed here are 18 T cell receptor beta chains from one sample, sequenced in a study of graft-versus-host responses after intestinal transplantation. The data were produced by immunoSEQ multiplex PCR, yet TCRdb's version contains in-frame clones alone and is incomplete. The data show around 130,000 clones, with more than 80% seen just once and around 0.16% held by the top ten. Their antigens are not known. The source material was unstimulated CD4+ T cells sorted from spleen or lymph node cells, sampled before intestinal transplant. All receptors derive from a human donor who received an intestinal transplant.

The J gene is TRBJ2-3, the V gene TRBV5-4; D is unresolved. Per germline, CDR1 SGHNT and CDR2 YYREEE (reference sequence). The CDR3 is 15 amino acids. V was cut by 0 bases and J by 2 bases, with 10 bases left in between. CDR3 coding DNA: TGTGCCAGCAGCTTGGAGAGCTCCTACACAGATACGCAGTATTTT. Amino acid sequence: CASSLESSYTDTQYF. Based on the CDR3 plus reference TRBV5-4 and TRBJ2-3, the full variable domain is ETGVTQSPTHLIKTRGQQVTLRCSSQSGHNTVSWYQQALGQGPQFIFQYYREEENGRGNFPPRFSGLQFPNYSSELNVNALELDDSALYLCASSLESSYTDTQYFGPGTRLTVL.

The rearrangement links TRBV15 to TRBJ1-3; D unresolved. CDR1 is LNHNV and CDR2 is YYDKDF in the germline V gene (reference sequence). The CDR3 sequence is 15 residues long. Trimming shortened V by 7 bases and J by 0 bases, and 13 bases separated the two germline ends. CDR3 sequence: CATTPRLSSGNTIYF. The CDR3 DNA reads TGTGCCACCACCCCCCGCTTAAGCTCTGGAAACACCATATATTTT.

The CDR3 loop is CASSMTGGTDTQYF. The CDR3, as DNA: TGTGCCAGTAGTATGACGGGCGGCACAGATACGCAGTATTTT. The chain is built from TRBV19 and TRBJ2-3; D is undetermined. This CDR3 comprises 14 residues. The V and J ends lost 3 bases and 1 base respectively, with 8 bases between them. Germline CDR1 LNHDA, CDR2 SQIVND (reference sequence).

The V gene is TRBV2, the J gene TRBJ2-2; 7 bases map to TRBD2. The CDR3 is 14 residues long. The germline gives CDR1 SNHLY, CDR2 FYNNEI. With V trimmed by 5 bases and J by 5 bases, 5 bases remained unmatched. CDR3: CASSWDYLTGELFF. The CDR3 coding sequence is TGTGCCAGCAGTTGGGACTATTTAACCGGGGAGCTGTTTTTT.

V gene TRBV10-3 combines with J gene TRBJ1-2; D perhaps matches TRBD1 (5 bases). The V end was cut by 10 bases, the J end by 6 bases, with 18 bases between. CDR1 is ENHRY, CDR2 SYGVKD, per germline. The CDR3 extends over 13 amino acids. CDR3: CATGALGANGYTF. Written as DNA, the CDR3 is TGTGCCACTGGGGCGTTGGGAGCGAATGGCTACACCTTC.

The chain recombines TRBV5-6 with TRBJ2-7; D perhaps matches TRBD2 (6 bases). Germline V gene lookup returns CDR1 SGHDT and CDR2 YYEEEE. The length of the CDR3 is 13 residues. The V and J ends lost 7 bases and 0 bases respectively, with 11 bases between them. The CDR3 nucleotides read TGTGCCAGCGTCGGGGGACGCTCCTACGAGCAGTACTTC. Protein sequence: CASVGGRSYEQYF. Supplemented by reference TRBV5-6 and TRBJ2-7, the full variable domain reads DAGVTQSPTHLIKTRGQQVTLRCSPKSGHDTVSWYQQALGQGPQFIFQYYEEEERQRGNFPDRFSGHQFPNYSSELNVNALLLGDSALYLCASVGGRSYEQYFGPGTRLTVT.

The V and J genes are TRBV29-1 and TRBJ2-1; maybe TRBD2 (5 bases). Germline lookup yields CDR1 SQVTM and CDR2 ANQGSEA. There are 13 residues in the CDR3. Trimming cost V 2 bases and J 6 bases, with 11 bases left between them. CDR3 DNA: TGCAGCGTTGAAAAGCGGACTGGCAATGAGCAGTTCTTC. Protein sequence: CSVEKRTGNEQFF.

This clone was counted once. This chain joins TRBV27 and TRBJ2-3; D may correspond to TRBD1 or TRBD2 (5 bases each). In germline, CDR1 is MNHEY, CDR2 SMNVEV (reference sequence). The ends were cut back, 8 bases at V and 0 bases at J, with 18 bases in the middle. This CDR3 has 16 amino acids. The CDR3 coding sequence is TGTGCCAGCGGGGGATTTCGGGGCCGTAGCACAGATACGCAGTATTTT. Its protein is CASGGFRGRSTDTQYF.

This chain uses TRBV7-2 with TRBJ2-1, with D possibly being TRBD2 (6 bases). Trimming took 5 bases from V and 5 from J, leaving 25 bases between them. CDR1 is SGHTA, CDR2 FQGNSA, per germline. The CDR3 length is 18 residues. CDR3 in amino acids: CASSLTRDWGEEDNEQFF. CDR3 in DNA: TGTGCCAGCAGCCTCACTAGGGACTGGGGGGAGGAAGACAATGAGCAGTTCTTC.

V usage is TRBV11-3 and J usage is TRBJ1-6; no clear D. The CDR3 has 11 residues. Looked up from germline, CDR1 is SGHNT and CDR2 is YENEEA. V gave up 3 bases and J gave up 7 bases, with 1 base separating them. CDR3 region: CASSFNSPLHF. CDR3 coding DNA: TGTGCCAGCAGCTTCAATTCACCCCTCCACTTT.

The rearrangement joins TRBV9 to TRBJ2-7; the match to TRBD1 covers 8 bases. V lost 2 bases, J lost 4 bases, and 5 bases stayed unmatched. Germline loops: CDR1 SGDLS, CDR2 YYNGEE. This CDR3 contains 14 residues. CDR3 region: CASSVTGESYEQYF. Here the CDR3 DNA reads TGTGCCAGCAGCGTGACAGGGGAGTCGTACGAGCAGTACTTC.

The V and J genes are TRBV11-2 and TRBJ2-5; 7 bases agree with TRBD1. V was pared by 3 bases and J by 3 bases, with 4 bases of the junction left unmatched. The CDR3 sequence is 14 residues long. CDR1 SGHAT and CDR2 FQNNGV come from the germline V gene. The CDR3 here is CASSFNRGKETQYF. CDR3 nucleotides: TGTGCCAGCAGCTTTAACAGGGGAAAAGAGACCCAGTACTTC.

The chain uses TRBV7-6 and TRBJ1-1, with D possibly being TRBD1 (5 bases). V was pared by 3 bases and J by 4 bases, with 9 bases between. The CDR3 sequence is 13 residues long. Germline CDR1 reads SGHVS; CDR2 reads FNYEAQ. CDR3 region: CASSFTGFTEAFF. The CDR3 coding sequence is TGTGCCAGCAGCTTCACAGGATTCACTGAAGCTTTCTTT. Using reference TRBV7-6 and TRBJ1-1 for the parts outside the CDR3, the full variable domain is GAGVSQSPRYKVTKRGQDVALRCDPISGHVSLYWYRQALGQGPEFLTYFNYEAQQDKSGLPNDRFSAERPEGSISTLTIQRTEQRDSAMYRCASSFTGFTEAFFGQGTRLTVV.

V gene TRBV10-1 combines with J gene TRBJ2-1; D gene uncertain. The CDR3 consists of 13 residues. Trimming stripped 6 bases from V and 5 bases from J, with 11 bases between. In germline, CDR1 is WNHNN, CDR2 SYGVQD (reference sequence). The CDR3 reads CASSYGRDNEQFF. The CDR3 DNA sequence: TGCGCCAGCAGCTACGGACGGGACAATGAGCAGTTCTTC.

CDR3 sequence reads: CASSPWRGATEAFF. CDR3 DNA: TGTGCCAGCAGCCCCTGGCGGGGGGCTACTGAAGCTTTCTTT. This chain uses TRBV9 with TRBJ1-1; weak D call: TRBD1 (6 bases). Germline V lookup: CDR1 SGDLS, CDR2 YYNGEE. The CDR3 is 14 amino acids. V shed 4 bases and J shed 5 bases, with 15 bases lying between them.

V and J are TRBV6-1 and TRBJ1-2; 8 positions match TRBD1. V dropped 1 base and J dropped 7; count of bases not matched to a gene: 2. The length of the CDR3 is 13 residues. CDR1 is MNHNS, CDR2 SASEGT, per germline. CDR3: CASSEGTGRGYTF. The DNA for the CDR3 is TGTGCCAGCAGTGAAGGGACAGGGCGTGGCTACACCTTC.

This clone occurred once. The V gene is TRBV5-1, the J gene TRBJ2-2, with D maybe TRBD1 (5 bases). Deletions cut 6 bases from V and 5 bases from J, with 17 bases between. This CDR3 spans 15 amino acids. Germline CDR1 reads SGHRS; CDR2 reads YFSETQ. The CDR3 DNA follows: TGCGCCAGCACCTCTTGGGGCGAAGGGACCGGGGAGCTGTTTTTT. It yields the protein CASTSWGEGTGELFF.

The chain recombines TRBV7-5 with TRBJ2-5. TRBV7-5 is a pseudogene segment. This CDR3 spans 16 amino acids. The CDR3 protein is CVRRKGKGLPQETQYF. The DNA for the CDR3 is TGTGTCAGAAGGAAAGGGAAGGGCCTCCCCCAAGAGACCCAGTACTTC.